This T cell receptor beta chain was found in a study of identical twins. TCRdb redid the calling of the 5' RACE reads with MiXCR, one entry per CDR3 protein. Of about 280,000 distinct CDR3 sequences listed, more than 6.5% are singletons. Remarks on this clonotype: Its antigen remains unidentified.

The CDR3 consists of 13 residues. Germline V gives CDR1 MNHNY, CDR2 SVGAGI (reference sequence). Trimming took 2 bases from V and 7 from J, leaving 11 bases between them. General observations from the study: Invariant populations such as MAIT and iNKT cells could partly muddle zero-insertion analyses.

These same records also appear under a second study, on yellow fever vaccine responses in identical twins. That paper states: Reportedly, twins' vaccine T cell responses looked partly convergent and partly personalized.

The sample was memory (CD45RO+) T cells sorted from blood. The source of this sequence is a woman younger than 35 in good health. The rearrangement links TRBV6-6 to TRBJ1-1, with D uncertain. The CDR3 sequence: CASSYPQTGEAFF. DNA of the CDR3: TGTGCCAGCAGTTACCCTCAGACGGGTGAAGCTTTCTTT.